This T cell receptor beta chain was retrieved from a study of blood T cell repertoires in COVID-19. Overall study context: The analysed material was cDNA or gDNA that came from T cells, B-cell-depleted T cells, or PBMCs.

This clone has a single count. Only in-frame clones appear in the TCRdb table, and some are missing; sequencing was by immunoSEQ multiplex PCR. The table lists almost 200,000 clones, about nine tenths of them singletons. CDR1 is KGHSH and CDR2 is LQKENI in the germline V gene. Trimming removed 5 bases from V and 6 bases from J, with 14 bases in between. The length of the CDR3 is 15 residues. The chain recombines TRBV18 with TRBJ1-6, with a weak D call TRBD1 (5 bases). The TCR was taken from a woman between 65 and 79 years old with acute or convalescent COVID-19. The specimen was peripheral blood. The CDR3, as DNA: TGTGCCAGCTCAGCTTCAGGGATTACTAATTCACCCCTCCACTTT. Translating gives CASSASGITNSPLHF. The full variable domain, with the rest looked up from reference TRBV18 and TRBJ1-6, is NAGVMQNPRHLVRRRGQEARLRCSPMKGHSHVYWYRQLPEEGLKFMVYLQKENIIDESGMPKERFSAEFPKEGPSILRIQQVVRGDSAAYFCASSASGITNSPLHFGNGTRLTVT.